Following are 28 T cell receptor beta chains from one sample sequenced in a study of CD8+CD57+ T cells in acquired aplastic anemia. The template for TCR beta VDJ and CDR3 sequence profiling was genomic DNA. TCRdb passed the reads through MiXCR, listing each CDR3 protein once. This sample has about 180,000 distinct CDR3 sequences, with about 47% found just once. Specimen: sorted CD4+, CD8+, or CD8+CD57+ T cells (not recorded which) from PBMCs. The receptors shown here come from a human donor in good health.

The chain recombines TRBV2 with TRBJ2-7; the D is unclear. V was clipped by 8 bases and J by 5 bases, with 10 bases between them. Germline CDR1 and CDR2: SNHLY and FYNNEI. The CDR3 extends over 11 amino acids. The CDR3 protein is CASSPKDEQYF. The CDR3 DNA is TGTGCCAGCTCACCAAAGGACGAGCAGTACTTC.

In the case of this clonotype: The CDR3 carries no conserved terminal phenylalanine or tryptophan, so it likely arises from a read error. The chain combines TRBV25-1 with TRBJ2-7; 9 bases match TRBD1. This CDR3 contains 16 residues. V lost 5 bases, J lost 2 bases, and 10 bases stayed unmatched. Looked up from germline, CDR1 is MGHDK and CDR2 is SYGVNS. DNA for the CDR3: TGTGCCAGCAGTTTAGGTGGGACAGGGAGAGCCTACGAGCAGTACCTC. Its protein is CASSLGGTGRAYEQYL.

On this clonotype: Just one base apart from a much larger clone, this may be a read error. This chain links TRBV4-1 with TRBJ1-1, with D uncertain. In germline, CDR1 is MGHRA, CDR2 YSYEKL. Trimming cost V 1 base and J 0 bases, with 9 bases left between them. The CDR3 contains 15 residues. CDR3 amino acids: CASSQVLRLNTEAFF. CDR3 coding DNA: TGCGCCAGCAGCCAAGTACTACGACTGAACACTGAAGCTTTCTTT.

There are a few counts of this clonotype. The chain carries TRBV2 and TRBJ2-7, with 8 bases aligning to TRBD2. The DNA end lines up better with TRBJ2-1; the J call may be wrong. Per germline, CDR1 SNHLY and CDR2 FYNNEI. The CDR3 contains 16 residues. The CDR3 DNA is TGTGCCAGCAGCTCGGATGAAGCGGGAGACTACAATGAGCAGTTCTTC. It specifies CASSSDEAGDYNEQFF.

This clonotype was recorded at least ten times. The chain recombines TRBV7-6 with TRBJ2-3; 14 bases match TRBD2. Trimming took 5 bases from V and 0 from J; bases not matched to a gene: 13. The CDR3 sequence is 20 residues long. Germline CDR1 and CDR2: SGHVS and FNYEAQ. CDR3 in amino acids: CASSTRPGTSGSASTDTQYF. In nucleotides, the CDR3 is TGTGCCAGCAGCACTAGACCCGGGACTAGCGGGAGTGCTAGCACAGATACGCAGTATTTT.

As for this clonotype: It may be a read error: a sequence one base away is much more abundant. The rearrangement links TRBV10-3 to TRBJ2-6; TRBD1 matches 7 bases. The length of the CDR3 is 17 residues. V lost 5 bases and J lost 0; bases outside the gene matches: 7. Per the germline V gene, CDR1 is ENHRY and CDR2 is SYGVKD. The chain's CDR3 is CAISSRDRSSGANVLTF. Here the CDR3 DNA reads TGTGCCATCAGTTCCCGGGACAGAAGCTCTGGGGCCAACGTCCTGACTTTC.

This clonotype was found many times. The gene calls are TRBV7-2 and TRBJ2-3; D might be TRBD2 (6 bases). This CDR3 is 14 amino acids long. The V end lost 3 bases, the J end lost 4 bases, and 11 bases lay between the germline ends. Germline CDR1 SGHTA, CDR2 FQGNSA. CDR3 DNA sequence: TGTGCCAGCAGCTTCGTATCGGGGGCAGATACGCAGTATTTT. Its protein product is CASSFVSGADTQYF.

This chain links TRBV20-1 with TRBJ2-7; 11 positions agree with TRBD1. The CDR3 consists of 14 residues. V trimming: 5 bases; J trimming: 6 bases; junction bases outside the gene matches: 9. CDR1 is DFQATT and CDR2 is SNEGSKA in the germline V gene (reference sequence). In DNA form, the CDR3 reads TGCAGTGCTCGGTCCGGGACAGGGGGGTTCGAGCAGTACTTC. The encoded protein is CSARSGTGGFEQYF.

This chain links TRBV6-5 with TRBJ1-1; D unclear. The V end was cut by 0 bases, the J end by 3 bases, with 5 bases between. The germline gives CDR1 MNHEY, CDR2 SVGAGI. The CDR3 extends over 13 amino acids. This CDR3 reads CASSYSKYTEAFF. CDR3 bases: TGTGCCAGCAGTTACTCTAAGTACACTGAAGCTTTCTTT.

The rearrangement links TRBV5-1 to TRBJ2-1, with a tentative D call TRBD1 (7 bases). Trimming left V 3 bases short and J 0 bases short, with 16 bases between. Germline CDR1 is SGHRS and CDR2 is YFSETQ. The CDR3 sequence is 17 residues long. The CDR3 DNA reads as TGCGCCAGCAGCTACATACCCCAGGGGGGCTCCTACAATGAGCAGTTCTTC. Translation: CASSYIPQGGSYNEQFF.

This clonotype was observed a few times. The chain joins TRBV30 to TRBJ2-1; D gene unclear. With 4 bases removed from V and 0 bases from J, the gap between germline ends came to 13 bases. Germline CDR1 and CDR2: GTSNPN and SVGIG (reference sequence). The CDR3 runs to 15 residues. The CDR3 sequence: CAWTLRWSSYNEQFF. CDR3 sequence (DNA): TGTGCCTGGACTCTTCGGTGGAGCTCCTACAATGAGCAGTTCTTC.

The sample holds many counts of this clonotype. This rearrangement joins TRBV20-1 to TRBJ2-3; 9 bases are a match to TRBD2. V shed 3 bases, J shed 1 base, and the junction held 5 bases outside the gene matches. In germline, CDR1 is DFQATT, CDR2 SNEGSKA (reference sequence). CDR3 length: 15 amino acids. Written as DNA, the CDR3 is TGCAGTGCTAGGGAGTCTAGCGGGGGCACAGATACGCAGTATTTT. It is translated as CSARESSGGTDTQYF.

This clonotype turned up a few times. This chain links TRBV3-1 with TRBJ2-2; D is perhaps TRBD2 (5 bases). Germline lookup yields CDR1 LGHDT and CDR2 YNNKEL (reference sequence). V was cut by 4 bases and J by 8 bases, with 14 bases left in between. The CDR3 covers 14 residues. The CDR3 region is CASSPLGVDGELFF. CDR3 DNA: TGTGCCAGCAGCCCCCTGGGAGTGGATGGGGAGCTGTTTTTT.

This clonotype was counted ten times or more. The chain links TRBV6-2 or TRBV6-3 to TRBJ2-5; D perhaps matches TRBD1 (5 bases). CDR3 size: 14 residues. Germline V gives CDR1 MNHEY, CDR2 SVGEGT. Trimming stripped 2 bases from V and 4 bases from J, with 11 bases between. The CDR3 spells CASSYVVGVETQYF. The CDR3 bases are TGTGCCAGCAGTTACGTGGTAGGGGTAGAGACCCAGTACTTC.

The gene calls are TRBV19 and TRBJ1-5; 8 bases fit TRBD1. CDR1 is LNHDA, CDR2 SQIVND, per germline (reference sequence). There are 15 residues in the CDR3. Trimming removed 4 bases from V and 4 bases from J; junction bases left unmatched: 6. The CDR3 spells CASSTWTGLNQPQHF. In DNA, the CDR3 is TGTGCCAGTAGTACCTGGACAGGGTTGAATCAGCCCCAGCATTTT.

This clonotype has at least ten counts. This sequence joins TRBV6-1 and TRBJ1-2; D gene uncertain. Deletions cut 4 bases from V and 3 bases from J, with 12 bases between. The CDR3 covers 14 residues. Germline values: CDR1 MNHNS, CDR2 SASEGT. CDR3 loop: CASSARARYYGYTF. In nucleotides, the CDR3 is TGTGCCAGCAGTGCGAGGGCGCGGTACTATGGCTACACCTTC.

This clonotype was observed at least ten times. The genes are TRBV5-4 and TRBJ1-1; D gene uncertain. This CDR3 spans 15 amino acids. Germline V gives CDR1 SGHNT, CDR2 YYREEE (reference sequence). V gave up 2 bases and J gave up 1 base, with 12 bases separating them. CDR3 region: CASSFRGRKNTEAFF. As DNA, the CDR3 is TGTGCCAGCAGCTTCCGCGGCAGGAAGAACACTGAAGCTTTCTTT.

This clonotype was counted many times. J is TRBJ2-1 and V is TRBV7-2, with D possibly being TRBD1 or TRBD2 (5 bases each). Looked up from germline, CDR1 is SGHTA and CDR2 is FQGNSA. Trimming cost V 1 base and J 7 bases, with 20 bases left between them. This CDR3 has 17 amino acids. The CDR3 sequence is CASSLVPGTATGNEQFF. The CDR3 bases are TGTGCCAGCAGCTTAGTCCCCGGGACGGCGACGGGTAATGAGCAGTTCTTC.

As for this clonotype: A much larger clonotype is one base distant, so this may be a read error. V and J are TRBV5-1 and TRBJ2-3; possibly TRBD2 for D (6 bases). The V and J ends lost 9 bases and 0 bases respectively, with 14 bases between them. This CDR3 is 14 amino acids long. CDR1 SGHRS and CDR2 YFSETQ come from the germline V gene. CDR3 sequence: CANRRAVSTDTQYF. CDR3 in DNA: TGCGCCAACAGGAGGGCAGTCAGCACAGATACGCAGTATTTT.

This rearrangement joins TRBV7-7 to TRBJ2-5; 7 positions agree with TRBD1. Germline values: CDR1 SSHAT, CDR2 FNYEAQ (reference sequence). V gave up 3 bases and J gave up 1 base; unmatched junction bases: 5. The CDR3 has 15 residues. The CDR3 nucleotides read TGTGCCAGCAGCTTTCAGGGGGTTTCCCAAGAGACCCAGTACTTC. Protein sequence: CASSFQGVSQETQYF. Drawing the rest from reference TRBV7-7 and TRBJ2-5, the complete variable domain is GAGVSQSPRYKVTKRGQDVTLRCDPISSHATLYWYQQALGQGPEFLTYFNYEAQPDKSGLPSDRFSAERPEGSISTLTIQRTEQRDSAMYRCASSFQGVSQETQYFGPGTRLLVL.

This clonotype was detected many times. This sequence joins TRBV18 and TRBJ2-5; perhaps TRBD1 as D (6 bases). The CDR3 consists of 13 residues. CDR1 and CDR2 (germline): KGHSH, LQKENI. V lost 3 bases and J 4 bases, leaving 9 bases between the germline ends. The DNA for the CDR3 is TGTGCCAGCTCACCTGGACAGACAGAGACCCAGTACTTC. Residues: CASSPGQTETQYF.

The chain joins TRBV24-1 to TRBJ2-1; D gene ambiguous. Trimming stripped 4 bases from V and 4 bases from J, with 4 bases between. The CDR3 totals 12 residues. Germline V gene data show CDR1 as KGHDR and CDR2 as SFDVKD. The CDR3 region is CATSEPYNEQFF. The DNA for the CDR3 is TGTGCCACCAGTGAACCTTACAATGAGCAGTTCTTC.

This clonotype was picked up one time. The chain uses TRBV29-1 and TRBJ2-1; TRBD1 matches at 10 bases. Trimming at V came to 7 bases and at J to 10 bases, leaving 4 bases not matched to a gene. The length of the CDR3 is 11 residues. The germline V gene encodes CDR1 SQVTM and CDR2 ANQGSEA. The chain's CDR3 is CSADRGREQFF. CDR3 nucleotide sequence: TGCAGCGCCGACAGGGGGCGCGAGCAGTTCTTC.

V is TRBV29-1 and J is TRBJ1-1; D unclear. V was clipped by 4 bases and J by 7 bases, with 16 bases between them. Germline V CDR1 and CDR2: SQVTM, ANQGSEA. The CDR3 is made up of 13 amino acids. The CDR3 nucleotides read TGCAGCGTTGCGAGGGAGGCGGAGGGTGAAGCTTTCTTT. It translates to CSVAREAEGEAFF.

This chain joins TRBV24-1 and TRBJ1-2, with 11 nucleotides matching TRBD1. Germline CDR1 and CDR2: KGHDR and SFDVKD. The CDR3 is 15 residues long. V dropped 4 bases and J dropped 4; count of bases not matched to a gene: 4. CDR3 protein: CATSDPGTGGYGYTF. CDR3 in DNA: TGTGCCACCAGTGACCCCGGGACAGGGGGCTATGGCTACACCTTC.

There are many counts of this clonotype. This chain's CDR3 is CASSPPGQPDTQYF. The DNA for the CDR3 is TGTGCCAGCAGCCCACCCGGACAGCCAGATACGCAGTATTTT. The rearrangement uses TRBV12-3 or TRBV12-4 and TRBJ2-3; D perhaps matches TRBD1 (6 bases). V shed 6 bases and J shed 4 bases, with 14 bases lying between them. This CDR3 is built from 14 residues.

As regards this clonotype: At one end the junction does not follow the germline gene, possibly because of a read error. The chain is built from TRBV4-1 and TRBJ2-7, with D uncertain. The CDR3 length is 12 residues. From germline, CDR1 is MGHRA and CDR2 YSYEKL. CDR3 nucleotides: TGTGCCAGCAGCTTTTCAGCCTACGAGCAGTACTTC. Translation: CASSFSAYEQYF.

The chain is built from TRBV20-1 and TRBJ1-2; the D gene is possibly TRBD1 (6 bases). Germline lookup yields CDR1 DFQATT and CDR2 SNEGSKA (reference sequence). Trimming pared 7 bases from V and 2 bases from J, leaving 14 bases between. CDR3 size: 13 residues. The CDR3 nucleotides read TGCAGTGGATCGGACAGTGAGAACTATGGCTACACCTTC. Translating it yields CSGSDSENYGYTF.